The 27 T cell receptor beta chains listed next were all sequenced from one sample in a study of T cells in Graves' hyperthyroidism and ophthalmopathy. TCR beta CDR3 regions were amplified from RNA transcripts. The study used the HTBI primer set for a first-round RT-PCR of the TCR CDR3. TCRdb fed the multiplex PCR reads into MiXCR, producing one record per CDR3 protein. The sample lists hundreds of thousands of distinct CDR3 sequences; more than 15% were seen once. The sequenced sample was blood. These receptors originate from a woman between 18 and 30 years old with Graves' hyperthyroidism.

This clonotype was detected ten times or more. The chain recombines TRBV7-8 with TRBJ2-2; 13 nucleotides agree with TRBD2. J gave up 4 bases and V 4 bases, and 6 bases lay outside the gene matches. The CDR3 is 17 amino acids. Germline V gene data show CDR1 as SGHVS and CDR2 as FQNEAQ. The CDR3 protein is CASSSPGLAGITGELFF. The DNA of the CDR3 is TGTGCCAGCAGCTCCCCGGGACTAGCGGGGATCACCGGGGAGCTGTTTTTT.

In its sample, this clonotype was seen a few times. The J gene is TRBJ2-6, the V gene TRBV2, with a weak D call TRBD2 (6 bases). The ends were cut back, 5 bases at V and 2 bases at J, with 13 bases in the middle. The CDR3 sequence is 16 residues long. From germline, CDR1 is SNHLY and CDR2 FYNNEI. The CDR3 DNA follows: TGTGCCAGCAGTTATGGGACTGTAACTGGGGCCAACGTCCTGACTTTC. This encodes CASSYGTVTGANVLTF.

This clonotype has more than one count but fewer than ten. V usage is TRBV10-2 and J usage is TRBJ1-5; tentatively, D is TRBD1 (5 bases). The CDR3 has 15 amino acids. Germline V gives CDR1 WSHSY, CDR2 SAAADI. Between the trimmed V and J ends, which lost 7 bases and 4 bases, there was a span of 17 bases. CDR3 amino acids: CASNPDRFLNQPQHF. The CDR3 nucleotides read TGCGCCAGCAATCCTGACAGATTTCTTAATCAGCCCCAGCATTTT.

This clonotype was detected a few times. The CDR3 is CASSDRPNTGELFF. The CDR3 DNA reads as TGTGCCAGCAGCGACCGACCGAACACCGGGGAGCTGTTTTTT. V usage is TRBV7-9 and J usage is TRBJ2-2; D not resolved. Germline V gene data show CDR1 as SEHNR and CDR2 as FQNEAQ (reference sequence). V lost 5 bases, J lost 0 bases, and 7 bases lay in between. The CDR3 consists of 14 residues.

The V and J genes are TRBV19 and TRBJ1-6; tentative D call: TRBD1 (6 bases). Trimming took 7 bases from V and 3 from J, leaving 10 bases between them. The CDR3 is 14 amino acids. Per germline, CDR1 LNHDA and CDR2 SQIVND (reference sequence). This CDR3 is CASKPGDYNSPLHF. The CDR3 coding sequence is TGTGCCAGTAAGCCAGGGGACTATAATTCACCCCTCCACTTT.

This clonotype was recorded at least ten times. The V and J genes are TRBV3-1 and TRBJ1-2; D unresolved. The CDR3 loop spans 13 amino acids. Germline lookup yields CDR1 LGHDT and CDR2 YNNKEL (reference sequence). Trimming cost V 4 bases and J 8 bases, with 14 bases left between them. This CDR3 reads CASSPHPARGYTF. For the CDR3, the DNA is TGTGCCAGCAGCCCCCACCCCGCGCGGGGCTACACCTTC.

This clonotype was picked up many times. The chain carries TRBV6-2 or TRBV6-3 and TRBJ1-5, with D uncertain. CDR1 is MNHEY and CDR2 is SVGEGT in the germline V gene. Trimming pared 2 bases from V and 7 bases from J, leaving 18 bases between. The CDR3 is 16 amino acids. As DNA, the CDR3 is TGTGCCAGCAGTTACGCTTGGACCGCTAGCTTCCAGCCCCAGCATTTT. This codes for CASSYAWTASFQPQHF.

In this sample, this clonotype turned up many times. V is TRBV28 and J is TRBJ1-2; tentatively, D is TRBD1 (5 bases). The germline CDR1 and CDR2 sequences are MDHEN and SYDVKM. This CDR3 region has 14 residues. With 2 bases removed from V and 4 bases from J, the gap between germline ends came to 11 bases. The DNA for the CDR3 is TGTGCCAGCAGTTTAGCGGGACGGGCCTATGGCTACACCTTC. This encodes CASSLAGRAYGYTF.

Ten or more counts support this clonotype. This rearrangement joins TRBV20-1 to TRBJ2-3; 12 bases match TRBD2. Germline lookup yields CDR1 DFQATT and CDR2 SNEGSKA (reference sequence). The CDR3 is 15 amino acids. V lost 6 bases to trimming and J lost 7 bases; unmatched junction nucleotides: 11. Here the CDR3 DNA reads TGCAGTGCCCGGAGGACTAGCGGGAATCGATATACGCAGTATTTT. This translates into CSARRTSGNRYTQYF.

In this sample, this clonotype turned up many times. This chain connects TRBV20-1 to TRBJ1-1, with 8 bases that match TRBD1. Trimming at V came to 1 base and at J to 5 bases, leaving 15 bases not matched to a gene. Germline V CDR1 and CDR2: DFQATT, SNEGSKA (reference sequence). The CDR3 sequence is 17 residues long. CDR3 nucleotide sequence: TGCAGTGCTAGAGCGCCAAAGACAGGGGCCCTGTGGACTGAAGCTTTCTTT. Protein: CSARAPKTGALWTEAFF.

This clonotype was recorded at least ten times. This rearrangement joins TRBV10-3 to TRBJ2-7; D gene uncertain. V was pared by 8 bases and J by 1 base, with 12 bases between. The CDR3 spans 13 residues. The germline gives CDR1 ENHRY, CDR2 SYGVKD. CDR3 loop: CAIRNDGSYEQYF. DNA for the CDR3: TGTGCCATCCGGAACGACGGATCCTACGAGCAGTACTTC.

This chain connects TRBV12-3 or TRBV12-4 to TRBJ1-5; D gene unclear. The CDR3 has 14 amino acids. Trimming removed 6 bases at V and 1 base at J, with 10 bases between. This CDR3 is CASSFGQSNQPQHF. The CDR3 DNA follows: TGTGCCAGCAGCTTTGGCCAAAGCAATCAGCCCCAGCATTTT.

This clonotype was recorded at least ten times. The chain has TRBV18 and TRBJ1-2; D is unclear. The CDR3 runs to 14 residues. Germline V gene lookup returns CDR1 KGHSH and CDR2 LQKENI. Deletions cut 0 bases from V and 2 bases from J, with 7 bases between. The CDR3 bases are TGTGCCAGCTCACCACCCCTGAAAAACTATGGCTACACCTTC. This codes for CASSPPLKNYGYTF.

A note on this clonotype: The germline gene is not matched at one end of the junction; a read error may be the cause. The genes are TRBV7-3 and TRBJ1-1, with D perhaps matching TRBD1 (6 bases). Looked up from germline, CDR1 is SGHTA and CDR2 is FQGTGA. The CDR3 runs to 14 residues. CDR3 DNA: TGTGCCAACAGCTTAGACAGGTTGAACACTGAAGCTTTCTTT. It specifies CANSLDRLNTEAFF.

This clonotype was recorded a few times. The chain uses TRBV6-1 and TRBJ2-1, with TRBD1 as a possible D gene (6 bases). The CDR3 loop spans 17 amino acids. Trimming stripped 5 bases from V and 2 bases from J, with 19 bases between. Germline-derived CDR1 and CDR2 are MNHNS and SASEGT. In nucleotides, the CDR3 is TGTGCCAGCAGTAAAGGATCACAGGGAGAGACCTACAATGAGCAGTTCTTC. Protein: CASSKGSQGETYNEQFF.

In the case of this clonotype: A read error may be the cause here, since a much bigger clone is one base away. In DNA, the CDR3 is TGTGCCGTCAACGCCGAAGATGCCATATATTTT. This encodes CAVNAEDAIYF. The V call is TRBV10-3, the J call TRBJ1-3; D not resolved. The CDR3 contains 11 residues. Trimming removed 11 bases at V and 11 bases at J, with 16 bases between. The germline V gene has CDR1 ENHRY and CDR2 SYGVKD.

In its sample, this clonotype was seen many times. This sequence joins TRBV2 and TRBJ2-1, with 7 bases lining up with TRBD2. Per germline, CDR1 SNHLY and CDR2 FYNNEI. Trimming took 5 bases from V and 4 from J; bases not matched to a gene: 11. The CDR3 covers 16 residues. The CDR3 here is CASSLLSSGPYNEQFF. CDR3 coding DNA: TGTGCCAGCAGTCTCCTATCTAGCGGTCCTTACAATGAGCAGTTCTTC.

This clonotype showed up many times. V and J are TRBV28 and TRBJ1-2, with TRBD1 as a possible D gene (6 bases). The CDR3 is 15 residues long. Germline V gene lookup returns CDR1 MDHEN and CDR2 SYDVKM. Trimming left V 4 bases short and J 4 bases short, with 16 bases between. CDR3 protein: CASSSTLTTGYGYTF. The CDR3 nucleotides read TGTGCCAGCAGTTCTACCTTAACGACAGGCTATGGCTACACCTTC.

This chain links TRBV27 with TRBJ2-7; 12 bases fit TRBD1. The CDR3 spans 15 residues. The V segment lost 7 bases and the J segment 6 bases; nucleotides outside the gene matches: 10. CDR1 is MNHEY, CDR2 SMNVEV, per germline (reference sequence). CDR3 in amino acids: CASTSSGTGGSEQYF. The CDR3 DNA reads TGTGCCAGCACCTCCTCCGGGACAGGGGGCAGCGAGCAGTACTTC.

This clonotype was counted many times. Here the CDR3 DNA reads TGCAGTGCTGAACGACTAGTGTACGAGCAGTACTTC. Translated, it gives CSAERLVYEQYF. The chain links TRBV20-1 to TRBJ2-7; TRBD2 is a possible D gene (6 bases). Germline loops: CDR1 DFQATT, CDR2 SNEGSKA (reference sequence). Trimming stripped 5 bases from V and 4 bases from J, with 12 bases between. This CDR3 has 12 residues.

In this sample, this clonotype turned up a few times. The chain carries TRBV7-3 and TRBJ2-5; 8 bases are a match to TRBD2. Trimming removed 6 bases from V and 5 bases from J; junction bases left unmatched: 8. This CDR3 has 14 residues. In germline, CDR1 is SGHTA, CDR2 FQGTGA. This chain's CDR3 is CASSPTRLAETQYF. The CDR3 DNA reads TGTGCCAGCAGTCCAACGAGACTAGCGGAGACCCAGTACTTC.

This clonotype was found many times. This sequence joins TRBV20-1 and TRBJ1-5, with D uncertain. The CDR3 has 15 amino acids. V lost 0 bases and J 0 bases, leaving 9 bases between the germline ends. Germline CDR1 DFQATT, CDR2 SNEGSKA (reference sequence). The CDR3 DNA sequence: TGCAGTGCTAGAGACGGAGGGTATAGCAATCAGCCCCAGCATTTT. It codes for CSARDGGYSNQPQHF.

The V and J genes are TRBV28 and TRBJ1-5; D is ambiguous. The germline V gene has CDR1 MDHEN and CDR2 SYDVKM. V lost 8 bases to trimming and J lost 2 bases, with 28 bases between them. This CDR3 has 19 residues. CDR3 protein: CASRDQGSIIGGRNQPQHF. The CDR3 DNA sequence: TGTGCCAGCCGTGACCAAGGGAGTATCATAGGTGGACGCAATCAGCCCCAGCATTTT. The full variable domain, rest sourced from reference TRBV28 and TRBJ1-5, is DVKVTQSSRYLVKRTGEKVFLECVQDMDHENMFWYRQDPGLGLRLIYFSYDVKMKEKGDIPEGYSVSREKKERFSLILESASTNQTSMYLCASRDQGSIIGGRNQPQHFGDGTRLSIL.

The genes are TRBV18 and TRBJ2-7; the D gene is possibly TRBD1 (6 bases). Germline V gene sequence: CDR1 KGHSH, CDR2 LQKENI. V lost 3 bases to trimming and J lost 3 bases, with 18 bases between them. This CDR3 is 16 amino acids long. The CDR3 nucleotides are TGTGCCAGCTCACCGTACAGGGCTTCTGACTTCTACGAGCAGTACTTC. Translated, it gives CASSPYRASDFYEQYF.

A word on this clonotype: At one end the junction does not follow the germline gene, possibly because of a read error. This sequence joins TRBV28 and TRBJ1-2; 7 bases map to TRBD1. The CDR3 runs 18 residues. Per germline, CDR1 MDHEN and CDR2 SYDVKM. As DNA, the CDR3 is TGTGCCTGCAGTGGGTCCGGGGGTAGGGGGCAACATAACTATGGCTACACCTTC. Its protein product is CACSGSGGRGQHNYGYTF.

This clonotype was seen repeatedly, ten times or more. CDR3 loop: CASSMGFAYNEQFF. As DNA, the CDR3 is TGTGCCAGCAGTATGGGATTCGCCTACAATGAGCAGTTCTTC. The J gene is TRBJ2-1, the V gene TRBV11-3; no definite D call. The CDR3 totals 14 residues. The V and J ends lost 6 bases and 2 bases respectively, with 11 bases between them. CDR1 is SGHNT, CDR2 YENEEA, per germline.

This clonotype was observed at least ten times. The rearrangement uses TRBV28 and TRBJ2-5; no clear D gene. Germline CDR1 and CDR2: MDHEN and SYDVKM. V shed 5 bases and J shed 1 base, with 5 bases lying between them. The CDR3 runs to 12 residues. The CDR3 protein is CASSLLQETQYF. The CDR3 DNA sequence: TGTGCCAGCAGTCTTCTCCAAGAGACCCAGTACTTC.